This TCR beta chain is from a study of CD4 T cells in relation to SARS-CoV-2 and coronaviruses. Study overall: After around 10 days of antigen culture, PBMC TCR beta CDR3s were sequenced. Overall study findings and caveats: About 64% of donors had memory CD4+ clonotypes crossrecognizing SARS-CoV-2 and common cold coronavirus spike.

As regards this clone: Its cognate antigen is unknown.

CDR3 length: 16 residues. Deletions cut 4 bases from V and 8 bases from J, with 20 bases between. The germline CDR1 and CDR2 sequences are KGHDR and SFDVKD. Assay used: immunoSEQ multiplex PCR; TCRdb lists only in-frame clones, some missing. The table lists 15,000 to 20,000 clones, about four fifths of them singletons. The unexposed donors gave CD4+ T cells in about 2011-2018, prior to COVID-19. The cells were cultured for around ten days before CD4+ T cells were isolated. Cells permitting, SARS-CoV-2 S/N and four cold-coronavirus spikes were tested on unexposed-donor CD4+ T cells. On days 3 and 7, cultures got half fresh IL-2 medium.

The sample taken for sequencing was CD4+ T cells from PBMCs, cultured in vitro. The chain links TRBV24-1 to TRBJ2-1; the D call may be TRBD1 or TRBD2 (5 bases each). This receptor was obtained from a human donor in good health. CDR3 in amino acids: CATSDPAHGGRYEQFF. CDR3 bases: TGTGCCACCAGTGACCCCGCCCATGGGGGAAGGTATGAGCAGTTCTTC.